What follows are 10 T cell receptor beta chains derived from one specimen sequenced in a study of vaccination and CD4 T cells after COVID-19. Their recognized antigens are unknown. Researchers used the Oncomine TCR Beta short-read assay to sequence DNA from cultured CD4+ T cells. TCRdb itself ran the PCR reads through MiXCR, one entry per CDR3 protein. The profile shows thousands of distinct CDR3 sequences, around two fifths of them singletons. Treatment noted: roughly 11-day PBMC culture with coronavirus spike peptide pools or control peptides (ViraFEST assay). Specimen: CD4+ T cells from blood, cultured in vitro. The origin of the receptors is a human donor who had recovered from COVID-19.

This chain links TRBV19 with TRBJ1-5, with 9 bases that match TRBD1. The V gene end was trimmed by 3 bases and the J gene end by 4 bases; junction bases not matched to a gene: 7. This CDR3 has 16 residues. Germline V gene data show CDR1 as LNHDA and CDR2 as SQIVND (reference sequence). CDR3 sequence reads: CASSIIAGQGNQPQHF. CDR3 DNA sequence: TGTGCCAGTAGTATTATTGCAGGACAGGGGAATCAGCCCCAGCATTTT.

This clonotype turned up a few times. V gene TRBV20-1 combines with J gene TRBJ2-7; weak D call: TRBD1 (6 bases). V was pared by 6 bases and J by 4 bases, with 10 bases between. The length of the CDR3 is 11 residues. CDR1 is DFQATT, CDR2 SNEGSKA, per germline (reference sequence). CDR3 loop: CSAYRVYEQYF. CDR3 bases: TGCAGTGCCTACAGGGTTTACGAGCAGTACTTC.

This clonotype showed up just a few times. J is TRBJ1-2 and V is TRBV12-5, with D tentatively TRBD1 (5 bases). Germline values: CDR1 LGHNT, CDR2 FRNRAP. The CDR3 is made up of 13 amino acids. The V end was cut by 6 bases, the J end by 4 bases, with 12 bases between. The CDR3 DNA reads as TGTGCTAGTGGCCTGGAAGGGGTCTATGGCTACACCTTC. Translation gives CASGLEGVYGYTF.

The V and J genes are TRBV7-3 and TRBJ2-2; a weak D match, TRBD2 (6 bases). CDR1 and CDR2 from the germline V gene are SGHTA and FQGTGA. CDR3 length: 13 residues. Trimming left V 3 bases short and J 6 bases short, with 8 bases between. CDR3 sequence (DNA): TGTGCCAGCAGCTTTCCGGGGGCCGGGGAGCTGTTTTTT. The encoded protein is CASSFPGAGELFF.

The chain carries TRBV6-5 and TRBJ1-2, with D uncertain. In germline, CDR1 is MNHEY, CDR2 SVGAGI. The length of the CDR3 is 12 residues. Trimming left V 4 bases short and J 7 bases short, with 10 bases between. The CDR3 sequence: CASSSEGFGYTF. In DNA, the CDR3 is TGTGCCAGCAGTTCCGAGGGTTTTGGCTACACCTTC.

The rearrangement uses TRBV11-1 and TRBJ1-1; a possible D gene is TRBD1 (5 bases). Germline assignment: CDR1 SGHAT and CDR2 FQDESV (reference sequence). V was shortened by 4 bases and J by 0 bases, with 9 bases between the two germline ends. There are 14 residues in the CDR3. The CDR3 sequence: CASSWDRLNTEAFF. CDR3 in DNA: TGTGCCAGCAGCTGGGACCGACTGAACACTGAAGCTTTCTTT.

The V gene is TRBV2, the J gene TRBJ1-6, with D maybe TRBD1 (5 bases). Germline CDR1 reads SNHLY; CDR2 reads FYNNEI. There are 13 residues in the CDR3. V was pared by 9 bases and J by 5 bases, with 11 bases between. Written as DNA, the CDR3 is TGTGCCAGTGGGGCAGACCATAATTCACCCCTCCACTTT. It specifies CASGADHNSPLHF.

The rearrangement uses TRBV7-3 and TRBJ2-3, with 9 nucleotides matching TRBD1. The ends lost 5 bases at V and 9 bases at J; junction bases unmatched: 9. This CDR3 is 14 amino acids long. The V gene's germline CDR1 is SGHTA and CDR2 FQGTGA. The CDR3 DNA reads TGTGCCAGCAGCCCCCGACAGGGGGGGAAGACGCAGTATTTT. Protein: CASSPRQGGKTQYF.

V is TRBV6-1 and J is TRBJ1-5, with no clear D. In germline, CDR1 is MNHNS, CDR2 SASEGT. V was cut by 6 bases and J by 3 bases, with 9 bases left in between. The CDR3 has 13 residues. CDR3 in amino acids: CASRPSYNQPQHF. CDR3 sequence (DNA): TGTGCCAGCAGGCCAAGCTACAATCAGCCCCAGCATTTT.

The chain employs TRBV27 and TRBJ1-2; D gene uncertain. Deletions cut 4 bases from V and 6 bases from J, with 24 bases between. The V gene's germline CDR1 is MNHEY and CDR2 SMNVEV (reference sequence). The CDR3 contains 17 residues. The CDR3 here is CASSSLNPGPKRNGYTF. In DNA form, the CDR3 reads TGTGCCAGCAGTTCCCTCAACCCCGGTCCTAAACGGAATGGCTACACCTTC.